The 2 T cell receptor beta chains below come from one sample, sequenced in a study of cytomegalovirus exposure and HLA in healthy donors. With 60 Vbeta and 13 Jbeta primers, the PCR was carried out. Assay used: immunoSEQ multiplex PCR; TCRdb lists only in-frame clones, some missing. The sample lists around 100,000 clones, approximately 66% occurring once. Material: PBMCs. These receptor sequences come from a man in his thirties or forties in good health and CMV-seronegative.

V and J are TRBV28 and TRBJ2-5; TRBD2 matches 8 bases. The CDR3 has 16 amino acids. Germline assignment: CDR1 MDHEN and CDR2 SYDVKM. Trimming at V came to 5 bases and at J to 5 bases, leaving 13 bases not matched to a gene. The CDR3: CASSPISGRAEETQYF. The DNA for the CDR3 is TGTGCCAGCAGTCCCATCAGCGGGAGAGCTGAGGAGACCCAGTACTTC.

The J gene is TRBJ1-6, the V gene TRBV6-5; 7 bases fit TRBD1. The germline gives CDR1 MNHEY, CDR2 SVGAGI. CDR3 length: 14 residues. After removal of 5 bases from V and 10 bases from J, the junction contained 8 bases not matched to a gene. The CDR3 region is CASSETGLGSPLHF. CDR3 DNA: TGTGCCAGCAGTGAGACAGGGTTAGGATCACCCCTCCACTTT.